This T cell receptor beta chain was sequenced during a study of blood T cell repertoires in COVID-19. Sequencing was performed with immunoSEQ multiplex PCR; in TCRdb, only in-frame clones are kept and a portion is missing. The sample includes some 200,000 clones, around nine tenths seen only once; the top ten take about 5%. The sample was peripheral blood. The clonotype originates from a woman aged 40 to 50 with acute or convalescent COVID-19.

The DNA for the CDR3 is TGCGCCAGCAGTCAATTCCGGGACAGGTCCTACAATGAGCAGTTCTTC. Residues: CASSQFRDRSYNEQFF. The rearrangement links TRBV23-1 to TRBJ2-1; TRBD1 matches 8 bases. TRBV23-1 is identified as an open reading frame with a role that is uncertain. V shed 1 base and J 1 base; nucleotides not matched to a gene: 3. This CDR3 spans 16 amino acids.